A selection of T cell receptor beta chains follows, all from one sample in a study of a mutant IDH1 vaccine in newly diagnosed glioma. Produced via immunoSEQ multiplex PCR; TCRdb's table is partial and in-frame only. The table lists tens of thousands of clones, around nine tenths of them singletons. These receptors' targets are unknown. The material sequenced was PBMCs, taken from a glioma patient whose treatment included an IDH1 peptide vaccine. The receptor set was obtained from a man aged 25-40 years with glioma. CDR3s include the opening cysteine and the closing phenylalanine or tryptophan. Each record gives: CDR3 length, J gene, V gene, D gene, clone size, CDR3 protein, CDR3 DNA. The D gene is left open where the match is weak. Where a row states a size, it is once, few, many or the class of an expanded clone; other rows omit it.

14 TRBJ2-2 TRBV7-2 TRBD2 medium-sized CASSLMGGPGELFF TGTGCCAGCAGCTTAATGGGAGGGCCCGGGGAGCTGTTTTTT
15 TRBJ2-1 TRBV7-8 . . CASSPPPGSYNEQFF TGTGCCAGCAGCCCCCCCCCGGGGAGCTACAATGAGCAGTTCTTC
14 TRBJ1-5 TRBV27 TRBD1 . CASSLTGINQPQHF TGTGCCAGCAGTTTGACAGGGATCAATCAGCCCCAGCATTTT
14 TRBJ2-1 TRBV19 . . CASRTEGFYNEQFF TGTGCCAGTAGAACGGAGGGCTTCTACAATGAGCAGTTCTTC
16 TRBJ1-1 TRBV15 . few CATSRDPPSSSTEAFF TGTGCCACCAGCAGAGATCCCCCCTCGTCCTCTACTGAAGCTTTCTTT
19 TRBJ2-2 TRBV21-1 . . CASSKKPGQAMDHTGELFF TGTGCCAGCAGCAAAAAGCCGGGACAGGCGATGGATCACACCGGGGAGCTGTTTTTT
16 TRBJ1-3 TRBV7-2 . . CASSLAPVGAGNTIYF TGTGCCAGCAGCTTAGCGCCTGTTGGGGCCGGAAACACCATATATTTT
16 TRBJ2-2 TRBV14 . few CASSPVGQTYTGELFF TGTGCCAGCAGCCCCGTGGGCCAGACCTACACCGGGGAGCTGTTTTTT
18 TRBJ1-2 TRBV13 . few CASSLGRGEMESGYGYTF TGTGCCAGCAGCTTAGGCCGTGGAGAAATGGAGTCGGGGTATGGCTACACCTTC
13 TRBJ1-1 TRBV18 . few CASSPGTNTEAFF TGTGCCAGCTCACCAGGGACGAACACTGAAGCTTTCTTT
11 TRBJ2-3 TRBV20-1 TRBD2 . CSLAGGDTQYF TGCAGTCTAGCGGGAGGAGATACGCAGTATTTT
14 TRBJ1-1 TRBV7-3 . . CASSTQTGDTEAFF TGTGCCAGCAGCACCCAAACAGGTGACACTGAAGCTTTCTTT
16 TRBJ1-5 TRBV19 TRBD1 once CASSLNAGGGDKPQHF TGTGCCAGTAGCCTAAATGCCGGAGGGGGCGATAAGCCCCAGCATTTT
13 TRBJ2-7 TRBV14 . once CASSQYGSYEQYF TGTGCCAGCAGCCAGTACGGCTCCTACGAGCAGTACTTC
16 TRBJ2-5 TRBV2 TRBD2 . CASSSLAGGVQETQYF TGTGCCAGCAGTTCACTAGCGGGGGGGGTCCAAGAGACCCAGTACTTC
12 TRBJ2-7 TRBV10-3 . . CAISESTQGQYF TGTGCCATCAGTGAGTCGACTCAGGGGCAGTACTTC
15 TRBJ2-3 TRBV7-2 . . CASSLAGGPTDTQYF TGTGCCAGCAGCTTAGCGGGGGGCCCTACAGATACGCAGTATTTT
15 TRBJ2-7 TRBV5-6 . . CASSSGPSRVYEQYF TGTGCCAGCAGCTCGGGACCCTCTCGGGTTTACGAGCAGTACTTC
14 TRBJ1-1 TRBV28 TRBD1 . CASRYQGVYTEAFF TGTGCCAGCAGATATCAGGGGGTGTACACTGAAGCTTTCTTT
11 TRBJ2-7 TRBV28 TRBD2 . CASLGGNEQYF TGTGCCAGCCTCGGGGGGAACGAGCAGTACTTC
15 TRBJ2-2 TRBV9 TRBD2 few CASSVGSGSTGELFF TGTGCCAGCAGCGTCGGTAGCGGGAGCACCGGGGAGCTGTTTTTT
15 TRBJ1-1 TRBV7-9 TRBD1 . CASTLRPGGNAEAFF TGTGCCAGCACCTTACGTCCAGGGGGGAATGCTGAAGCTTTCTTT
14 TRBJ2-7 TRBV9 . . CASSVGSASYEQYF TGTGCCAGCAGCGTCGGGAGCGCTTCCTACGAGCAGTACTTC
15 TRBJ1-5 TRBV28 TRBD1 . CASREIRTGKSPQHF TGTGCCAGCAGGGAAATACGGACAGGTAAATCGCCCCAGCATTTT
15 TRBJ2-5 TRBV6-6 . . CASSTRQRGQETQYF TGTGCCAGCAGTACTCGACAGAGAGGACAAGAGACCCAGTACTTC
15 TRBJ1-1 TRBV10-1 TRBD1 . CASSKIRQGDTEAFF TGCGCCAGCAGTAAAATTAGACAGGGGGACACTGAAGCTTTCTTT
14 TRBJ2-5 TRBV6-1 . . CASRGPTIRETQYF TGTGCCAGCAGGGGCCCAACTATACGAGAGACCCAGTACTTC
14 TRBJ2-1 TRBV4-1 . . CASSQVGQTNEQFF TGCGCCAGCAGCCAAGTTGGACAGACTAATGAGCAGTTCTTC
14 TRBJ1-5 TRBV7-9 . . CASSLDNPNQPQHF TGTGCCAGCAGCTTAGACAACCCAAATCAGCCCCAGCATTTT
15 TRBJ1-2 TRBV7-2 . . CASSLAVAAEVGYTF TGTGCCAGCAGCTTAGCGGTGGCAGCGGAGGTTGGCTACACCTTC
15 TRBJ2-1 TRBV2 TRBD2 . CASTPGGSGYNGQFF TGTGCCAGCACCCCGGGGGGTTCTGGATACAATGGGCAGTTCTTC
14 TRBJ1-2 TRBV7-9 . . CASSTSGGTYGYTF TGTGCCAGCAGCACTTCCGGAGGAACGTATGGCTACACCTTC
12 TRBJ1-1 TRBV28 . few CASSLQNTEAFF TGTGCCAGCAGTTTACAAAACACTGAAGCTTTCTTT
15 TRBJ1-6 TRBV7-3 TRBD1 . CASSLLGTGNSPLHF TGTGCCAGCAGCTTATTAGGGACAGGGAATTCACCCCTCCACTTT
16 TRBJ2-7 TRBV5-1 . . CASSPTPLAGAWEQYF TGCGCCAGCAGCCCAACGCCCCTGGCAGGGGCGTGGGAGCAGTACTTC
15 TRBJ1-1 TRBV28 . . CASSLGGAPNTEAFF TGTGCCAGCAGTTTAGGAGGGGCTCCGAACACTGAAGCTTTCTTT
13 TRBJ1-2 TRBV30 . . CAWSPDSNYGYTF TGTGCCTGGAGTCCCGACTCTAACTATGGCTACACCTTC
15 TRBJ1-1 TRBV28 . . CASRNPTPMNTEAFF TGTGCCAGCCGAAATCCGACACCTATGAACACTGAAGCTTTCTTT
14 TRBJ1-1 TRBV6-6 TRBD1 . CASSYTSGGTEAFF TGTGCCAGCAGTTACACCTCAGGGGGCACTGAAGCTTTCTTT
11 TRBJ2-7 TRBV30 . . CAWSIDYEQYF TGTGCCTGGAGTATTGACTACGAGCAGTACTTC
12 TRBJ1-1 TRBV15 . . CATSLGNTEAFF TGTGCCACCTCCCTAGGGAACACTGAAGCTTTCTTT
14 TRBJ1-3 TRBV5-6 . . CASSLDYSGNTIYF TGTGCCAGCAGCTTGGATTACTCTGGAAACACCATATATTTT
15 TRBJ1-2 TRBV28 . . CASSPVDSHNYGYTF TGTGCCAGCAGTCCAGTCGACAGCCACAACTATGGCTACACCTTC
18 TRBJ2-3 TRBV7-2 TRBD1 . CASSLPGTGEGNTDTQYF TGTGCCAGCAGCTTACCCGGGACAGGGGAGGGGAACACAGATACGCAGTATTTT
14 TRBJ2-4 TRBV5-1 . . CASTLGSGMDIQYF TGCGCCAGCACCCTGGGCTCAGGGATGGACATTCAGTACTTC
13 TRBJ1-5 TRBV5-1 . . CASSLGANQPQHF TGCGCCAGCAGCTTGGGAGCCAACCAGCCCCAGCATTTT
16 TRBJ2-7 TRBV6-1 TRBD1 once CASSEALRQGFAEQYF TGTGCCAGCAGTGAAGCGCTTCGACAGGGGTTTGCTGAGCAGTACTTC
14 TRBJ1-1 TRBV2 . . CASRQWGRNTEAFF TGTGCCAGCAGGCAATGGGGGCGCAACACTGAAGCTTTCTTT
19 TRBJ2-1 TRBV4-1 TRBD1 . CASSPHLGQGGPSYNEQFF TGCGCCAGCAGCCCTCATCTGGGACAGGGGGGACCCTCCTACAATGAGCAGTTCTTC
15 TRBJ1-1 TRBV5-6 . once CASSLLVRVNTEAFF TGTGCCAGCAGCTTGTTGGTGCGCGTGAACACTGAAGCTTTCTTT
19 TRBJ2-2 TRBV28 TRBD2 . CASSDPGLAGGSDTGELFF TGTGCCAGCAGTGACCCGGGACTAGCGGGAGGGTCGGACACCGGGGAGCTGTTTTTT
16 TRBJ1-1 TRBV9 TRBD1 . CASSGRGDRPNTEAFF TGTGCCAGCAGCGGGAGGGGGGACAGACCCAACACTGAAGCTTTCTTT
15 TRBJ2-1 TRBV4-1 TRBD2 . CASSHGLAGVYEQFF TGCGCCAGCAGCCACGGACTAGCGGGAGTCTATGAGCAGTTCTTC
13 TRBJ2-1 TRBV10-3 . . CAITRPGADEQFF TGTGCCATCACACGACCGGGAGCGGATGAGCAGTTCTTC
13 TRBJ1-1 TRBV5-4 . . CASSPGQLSEAFF TGTGCCAGCAGCCCCGGACAATTATCTGAAGCTTTCTTT